This TCR beta chain was documented in a study of blood T cells in healthy people across ages. This clonotype has just one count. Its specificity is not known. Overall study results and limits: Significant beta diversity loss was already apparent by age approximately 42, declining roughly linearly.

A second about 7 to 12 cycle PCR used barcoded and J-beta primers. MiXCR was run by TCRdb on the 5' RACE reads, yielding one entry per CDR3 protein. Seen here are approximately 1.5 million distinct CDR3 sequences, roughly 32% observed once, and the top ten hold around 11%. Sequences were obtained from blood. The TCR was taken from a woman aged 25 to 45 in good health.

The CDR3 DNA reads TGCGCCAGCAGCTTGGGCGGGATCATGGATACGCAGTATTTT. Amino acids: CASSLGGIMDTQYF. The chain carries TRBV5-1 and TRBJ2-3; possibly TRBD2 for D (6 bases). The germline V gene has CDR1 SGHRS and CDR2 YFSETQ. The germline V and J ends were trimmed by 0 bases and 6 bases, with 11 bases remaining between them. The CDR3 covers 14 residues. Full variable domain (remainder filled in from reference TRBV5-1 and TRBJ2-3): KAGVTQTPRYLIKTRGQQVTLSCSPISGHRSVSWYQQTPGQGLQFLFEYFSETQRNKGNFPGRFSGRQFSNSRSEMNVSTLELGDSALYLCASSLGGIMDTQYFGPGTRLTVL.